These T cell receptor beta chains were read from a single sample in a study of blood T cell repertoires in COVID-19. This table comes from immunoSEQ multiplex PCR, and its TCRdb copy is limited to in-frame clones, with some not included. The sample has 45,000 to 60,000 clones; around 90% are singletons. The sequencing input was peripheral blood. These receptors were collected from a human donor with active COVID-19. The donor label of this sample is uncertain. Both conserved end residues are part of each CDR3. The D gene is left open where the match is weak. Clone size is stated in some rows and not others, as once, few, many or a class when expanded.

TGTGCCAGCAATCGGGAGAGACAGCATAATTCACCCCTCCACTTT	CASNRERQHNSPLHF	TRBV2	TRBJ1-6	.	.
TGTGCCAGCAGTTACGGGACTAGCGGTACCGGGGAGCTGTTTTTT	CASSYGTSGTGELFF	TRBV6-5	TRBJ2-2	TRBD2	.
TGTGCCAGCAGCCCTACAGGGTCGGGCTATGGCTACACCTTC	CASSPTGSGYGYTF	TRBV5-4	TRBJ1-2	.	.
TGTGCCAGCAGCCGCACCAACAGGGGGAGTTATGGCTACACCTTC	CASSRTNRGSYGYTF	TRBV3-1/TRBV3-2	TRBJ1-2	TRBD1	.
TGCGCCAGCAGCTTGGGACAGGTGAACACCGGGGAGCTGTTTTTT	CASSLGQVNTGELFF	TRBV4-1	TRBJ2-2	TRBD1	.
TGTGCCAGCGGTCCCCAGATGGGCTACACCTTC	CASGPQMGYTF	TRBV30	TRBJ1-2	.	.
TGCGCCAGCAGTGAAACCCCTCTCCTAGCGGGAGGGCCCAGCTCCTACGAGCAGTACTTC	CASSETPLLAGGPSSYEQYF	TRBV10-1	TRBJ2-7	TRBD2	.
TGTGCCAGCAGAGCCGGGACAGGGGGGTACACCGGGGAGCTGTTTTTT	CASRAGTGGYTGELFF	TRBV2	TRBJ2-2	TRBD1	few
TGTGCCAGCAGCTTCGGCGGGGCCTACGAGCAGTACTTC	CASSFGGAYEQYF	TRBV6-2/TRBV6-3	TRBJ2-7	.	.
TGCGCCAGCAGCCCACAGGGGAATGGGGGCTACACCTTC	CASSPQGNGGYTF	TRBV5-1	TRBJ1-2	TRBD1	.
TGTGCCAGCAGTCCCCTAACTAACTATGGCTACACCTTC	CASSPLTNYGYTF	TRBV12-3/TRBV12-4	TRBJ1-2	.	.
TGTGCCAGCAGCGTGATGACAGGGAGCGGTGAAAAACTGTTTTTT	CASSVMTGSGEKLFF	TRBV14	TRBJ1-4	TRBD1	.
TGCGCCAGCAGCCAATACCTGTCGGCAGGGTACAATGAGCAGTTCTTC	CASSQYLSAGYNEQFF	TRBV4-1	TRBJ2-1	.	.
TGTGCCAGCGGACAGACAACCTACAATGAGCAGTTCTTC	CASGQTTYNEQFF	TRBV6-5	TRBJ2-1	.	.
TGTGCCAGGGGCTCAACGAGGGACACTGAAGCTTTCTTT	CARGSTRDTEAFF	TRBV5-4	TRBJ1-1	.	.
TGTGCCAGCAGTTACTCCCTGGCGGGGGGGAGTTATCAGTACTTC	CASSYSLAGGSYQYF	TRBV6-2/TRBV6-3	TRBJ2-5	TRBD2	.
TGTGCCAGCACCAGGACAGGGGGGCCTGAAGCTTTCTTT	CASTRTGGPEAFF	TRBV2	TRBJ1-1	TRBD1	.
TGTGCCAGCAGTTTTTTAAGTCAAAGAGGGTACACTGAAGCTTTCTTT	CASSFLSQRGYTEAFF	TRBV28	TRBJ1-1	.	.
TGTGCCATCAGTGACAGCGGGGGTTACACTGAAGCTTTCTTT	CAISDSGGYTEAFF	TRBV10-3	TRBJ1-1	.	.
TGTGCCAGCAGCTTGGAACTGCAGCGGGAGGGGGACTACGAGCAGTACTTC	CASSLELQREGDYEQYF	TRBV5-4	TRBJ2-7	TRBD2	.
TGTGCCAGCAGTTACCGCTCCGGGACAGGATCCACCTTC	CASSYRSGTGSTF	TRBV6-5	TRBJ1-2	TRBD1	once